This TCR beta chain was captured by sequencing in a study of blood T cells in healthy people across ages. Next came a second PCR, run for about 6 to 11 cycles, which used a sample-barcoded 5' primer along with a J-beta primer mix. Each single sample gave us at least 2.5 million CDR3-containing paired-end reads. TCRdb called the 5' RACE reads again in MiXCR, with one record for every CDR3 protein. The sample yields over 1,200,000 distinct CDR3 sequences, around 55% seen once. Trimming removed 7 bases from V and 6 bases from J, with 15 bases in between. The CDR3 is made up of 13 amino acids. Germline CDR1 reads MNHEY; CDR2 reads SVGAGI.

This clonotype was sampled from a man in his late teens or twenties in good health. J is TRBJ1-1 and V is TRBV6-5; D might be TRBD1 (5 bases). Sequenced sample: blood. CDR3 in amino acids: CASMGGLRSEAFF. Here the CDR3 DNA reads TGTGCCAGCATGGGGGGGTTGAGGTCTGAAGCTTTCTTT.